This TCR beta chain derives from a study of T cell responses to AZD1222 COVID-19 vaccine. Study-level points and caveats: Most donors were white British and more were female, and clonal diversity was possibly underestimated. Regions left unmutated in variants are reportedly the target of nearly half of spike-specific TCRs.

Repertoires were generated with immunoSEQ multiplex PCR, while TCRdb's copy carries only in-frame clones and drops some. The sample consists of over 120,000 clones, 80% to 95% of them appearing once. A word on this clone: Its antigen is unidentified.

Germline CDR1 and CDR2: MNHEY and SMNVEV (reference sequence). The CDR3 is 19 amino acids. The V and J ends lost 5 bases and 0 bases respectively, with 22 bases between them. The receptor was isolated from an adult who received the AZD1222 COVID-19 vaccine. The chain recombines TRBV27 with TRBJ1-4; D perhaps matches TRBD1 (6 bases). This sample comprised peripheral blood, obtained 28 days after the second AZD1222 dose. This CDR3 is CASSPLKQGWSPTNEKLFF. For the CDR3, the DNA is TGTGCCAGCAGTCCTCTCAAACAGGGTTGGAGCCCAACTAATGAAAAACTGTTTTTT.